This T cell receptor beta chain was found in a study of shared clonotypes between healthy human individuals. Study context: Each donor's CD8 memory used one plate, CD8 naive two, each CD4 subset three.

The assay used deep level. The data were produced by immunoSEQ multiplex PCR, yet TCRdb's version contains in-frame clones alone and is incomplete. The sample consists of about 680,000 clones, under 95% of them appearing once. The germline V and J ends were trimmed by 2 bases and 3 bases, with 6 bases remaining between them. CDR3 length: 13 residues. The V gene's germline CDR1 is MNHEY and CDR2 SVGAGI. About this clone: Its antigen is currently unknown. The identical CDR3 is also encoded by other nucleotide sequences in the sample.

Study-level results: Non-shared clonotypes showed lower generation probabilities than clonotypes common to all four donors.

Naive CD8 cells were CD45RO-negative, positively selected for CCR7, excluding terminally differentiated effector memory CD45RA+ cells. Every donor, a Caucasian adult, lived in Nashville, Tennessee. This TCR derives from a man between 25 and 39 years old in good health. V is TRBV6-5 and J is TRBJ2-3; a weak D match, TRBD2 (5 bases). The specimen sequenced was naive CD8+ T cells sorted from blood. The CDR3 DNA reads TGTGCCAGCAGTTACCGGGGAACAGATACGCAGTATTTT. Translation gives CASSYRGTDTQYF.